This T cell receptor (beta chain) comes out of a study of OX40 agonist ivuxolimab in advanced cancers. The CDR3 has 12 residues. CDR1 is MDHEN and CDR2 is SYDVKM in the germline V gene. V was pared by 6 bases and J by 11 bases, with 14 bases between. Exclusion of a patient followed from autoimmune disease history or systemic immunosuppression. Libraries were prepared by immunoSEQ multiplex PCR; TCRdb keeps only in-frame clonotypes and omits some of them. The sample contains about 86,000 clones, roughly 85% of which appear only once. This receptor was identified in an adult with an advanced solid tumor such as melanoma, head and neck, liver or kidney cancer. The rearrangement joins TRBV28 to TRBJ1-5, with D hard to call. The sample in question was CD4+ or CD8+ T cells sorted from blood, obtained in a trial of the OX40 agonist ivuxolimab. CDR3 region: CASSSDGLTQHF. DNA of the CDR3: TGTGCCAGCAGCTCGGACGGCCTGACCCAGCATTTT.